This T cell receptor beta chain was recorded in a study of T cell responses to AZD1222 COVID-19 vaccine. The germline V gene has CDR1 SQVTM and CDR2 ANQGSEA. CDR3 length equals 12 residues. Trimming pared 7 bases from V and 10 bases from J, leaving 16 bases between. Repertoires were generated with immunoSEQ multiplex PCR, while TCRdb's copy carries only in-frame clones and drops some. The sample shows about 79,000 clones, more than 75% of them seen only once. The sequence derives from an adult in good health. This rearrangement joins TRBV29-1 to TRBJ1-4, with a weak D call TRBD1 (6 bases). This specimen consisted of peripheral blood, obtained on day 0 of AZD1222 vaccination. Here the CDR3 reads CSARGGDGKLFF. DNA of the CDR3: TGCAGCGCTCGAGGGGGAGACGGAAAACTGTTTTTT.